This T cell receptor (beta chain) is drawn from a study of blood T cell repertoires in COVID-19 (dated by TCRdb to the early 2020s). For the study in its entirety: Samples from collaborators originated in the United States, Italy and Spain and spanned both the acute and convalescent phases of COVID-19. The prospective study material was composed of cDNA or gDNA derived from T cells, B-cell-depleted T cells, or PBMCs. Subjects who had been exposed to COVID-19, were actively infected with it, or had recovered from it provided the deeply sampled blood TCRbeta repertoires that made up the dataset. The repertoires were released in a freely available public database meant as a resource for research on the immune response to SARS-CoV-2. The samples were drawn from two sources: the first 160 participants of the ongoing ImmuneRACE study, and fewer than 1,500 subjects contributed by 6 global collaborators. A de-identified subject ID, COVID-19 status, age in years and sex were almost always included in the sample metadata. Where available, HLA class I and class II types were taken from metadata supplied by the sample provider and were not determined by assay-based typing.

With respect to this clone: The antigen it binds to is not known. No much larger clone is present one base from it, and per-base qualities are unavailable.

Participants in the prospective study were enrolled through a virtual design, were aged about 18 to 100 years, and lived in about 25 United States geographic areas. In the prospective study, participants were assigned to cohorts based on the clinical history participants reported in a screening survey and a study questionnaire. Recovered participants in ImmuneRACE Cohort 3 were defined as having two consecutive negative NP/OP PCR tests, clearance from a healthcare professional, or resolution of symptoms. In the prospective study, mobile phlebotomists collected whole blood, serum and a nasopharyngeal or oropharyngeal swab from each participant. Additional blood draws and questionnaires over an approximately 2-month period could optionally be provided by prospective study participants. Before DNA extraction, prospective study blood samples were shipped either frozen or at room temperature. Paper-wide results and their limitations: The quantity of clinical and demographic metadata differed by source and by participant and was supplied without curation.

The CDR3 starts with the cysteine, ends with the phenylalanine, and has 15 residues. The kept DNA is CDR3 alone, 45 bases in frame from the first base. Trimming removed 4 bases from V and 8 bases from J, leaving 21 bases between the germline ends. In the germline V gene, CDR1 corresponds to SGDLS and CDR2 to YYNGEE. The immunoSEQ Assay, a bias-controlled multiplex PCR, was used to amplify TCRbeta CDR3 regions from genomic DNA. The study's own analysis went as follows. The number of nucleated cells in each sample was estimated from the amplification of reference gene primers within the assay. To quantify the absolute abundance of each unique TCRbeta CDR3 rearrangement, sequence reads were collapsed and filtered. For each sample, productive Simpson clonality was calculated as the square root of Simpson's diversity index over productive rearrangements. Drawn from immuneACCESS, this table holds only the in-frame rearrangements with V and J called that TCRdb kept. Clones are partly lost; checked studies trace under half to an unresolved V gene and leave the rest unexplained. The V and J calls and the clone size are those of that table, but D and trimming were determined from the DNA. The sample table contains over 250,000 clones; only one count was recorded for about nine tenths of them. Together, the top ten hold about 2.7% of the sample.

The sequenced material came from PBMCs or T cells enriched from blood (not recorded which). The V and J segments used are TRBV9 and TRBJ1-2; 6 matching bases give a weak D call of TRBD1. This TCR came from a woman aged 18-35 years who had recovered from COVID-19. The sequenced DNA is TGTGCCAGCAGCCCTCATTGGGGGGGGGCGCGGGGCTACACCTTC. Translation gives CASSPHWGGARGYTF.